These T cell receptor beta chains were read from a single sample in a study of control samples from healthy donors and cancer patients. Only in-frame clones appear in the TCRdb table, and some are missing; sequencing was by immunoSEQ multiplex PCR. The sample has tens of thousands of clones, about 89% seen once; the top ten hold about 9.5%. Sequenced input: PBMCs. Every receptor here comes from a woman between 45 and 65 years old with colorectal cancer. CDR3s leave out the opening cysteine and the closing phenylalanine or tryptophan. A D gene is named only where the DNA matches it firmly. Clone sizes are given selectively: once, few, many, or a class where the clone is expanded.

clone_size j_call v_call d_call cdr3_aa
NA TRBJ1-1 TRBV12-3/TRBV12-4 NA ASSPQRNTEAF
NA TRBJ1-2 TRBV10-3 TRBD1 AISGTGADYGYT
NA TRBJ2-1 TRBV5-4 TRBD2 ASSLAGGSGLAREQF
NA TRBJ2-1 TRBV4-2 TRBD2 ASSQGPASGGYNEQF
NA TRBJ1-1 TRBV6-6 NA ASSPPSRITEAF
NA TRBJ1-4 TRBV4-1 NA ASSRGGGQGEKLF
NA TRBJ1-6 TRBV5-4 NA ASSIGTPGSPLH
NA TRBJ2-2 TRBV6-6 NA ASTIGSNTGELF
NA TRBJ2-5 TRBV7-2 NA ASSPGNQETQY
NA TRBJ1-1 TRBV12-5 NA ASGLAPGSAMNTEAF
NA TRBJ2-3 TRBV4-3 NA ASSPGGSRTDTQY
NA TRBJ2-3 TRBV18 NA ASSPVGDTQY
once TRBJ2-5 TRBV6-2/TRBV6-3 TRBD2 ASSYQRGEIIITRETQY
NA TRBJ1-5 TRBV19 NA ASSIAGLGNQPQH
NA TRBJ1-4 TRBV2 NA ASSARIEKLF
NA TRBJ1-1 TRBV5-1 NA ASSHGNTEAF
NA TRBJ1-4 TRBV3-1/TRBV3-2 NA ASSQGRGWDEKLF
NA TRBJ2-1 TRBV2 NA ASSETGREQF
NA TRBJ1-4 TRBV6-6 NA ASRGTGTTNEKLF
few TRBJ2-1 TRBV3-1/TRBV3-2 NA ASSQGIVEQF
NA TRBJ2-2 TRBV7-2 NA ASSLRPGGFTGELF
NA TRBJ1-1 TRBV6-6 TRBD1 ASSYTTGLTEAF
NA TRBJ2-2 TRBV7-9 NA ASSLEVGELF
NA TRBJ1-5 TRBV6-2/TRBV6-3 NA ASSYSRASGQPQH
NA TRBJ2-1 TRBV27 NA ASRASSGYNEQF
few TRBJ1-1 TRBV9 TRBD1 ASSVGVGQGDTEAF
NA TRBJ1-2 TRBV6-1 NA ASSEAVIYGYT
NA TRBJ2-5 TRBV4-1 TRBD2 ASSQDAGGSSKGETQY
NA TRBJ2-2 TRBV27 TRBD1 ASSSTGGPGELF
NA TRBJ1-3 TRBV6-5 NA ASTAFSGNTIY
NA TRBJ1-1 TRBV6-5 NA ASSYRANTEAF
NA TRBJ1-6 TRBV2 NA ASRVDSGGISPLH
NA TRBJ1-5 TRBV6-2/TRBV6-3 TRBD1 ASSYPRDRWYSNQPQH
NA TRBJ2-3 TRBV6-2/TRBV6-3 NA ASSYGRLTSTDTQY
NA TRBJ2-1 TRBV6-5 NA ASSSVGLPPRGQF
NA TRBJ2-1 TRBV6-2/TRBV6-3 TRBD2 ASSLAGGSNEQF
once TRBJ2-1 TRBV18 NA ASSQGLVNEQF
NA TRBJ1-1 TRBV10-3 TRBD1 AISATGDNEAF
NA TRBJ1-1 TRBV19 TRBD1 ASSRQGGDVAF
NA TRBJ1-4 TRBV7-9 NA ASSFREAGGVLNEKLF
NA TRBJ2-3 TRBV6-1 TRBD1 ASSDSGGADTQY
NA TRBJ2-3 TRBV10-3 NA AISGQGFTDTQY
NA TRBJ1-6 TRBV11-2 TRBD1 ASSLVTGQNSPLH
NA TRBJ2-3 TRBV29-1 TRBD1 SVGGTGVSDTQY
NA TRBJ1-5 TRBV28 NA ASSLFGQWDQPQH
NA TRBJ2-1 TRBV10-1 NA ASSEGVAGLDEQF
NA TRBJ1-5 TRBV6-2/TRBV6-3 TRBD1 ASSSGTGIDQPQH
once TRBJ1-5 TRBV7-2 NA ASSLGPYSNQPQH
NA TRBJ1-6 TRBV18 TRBD1 ASSEGQGASPLH
NA TRBJ2-5 TRBV3-1/TRBV3-2 NA ASSGERTGETQY
NA TRBJ2-1 TRBV6-5 NA ASYTGADNEQF
NA TRBJ2-1 TRBV5-1 NA ASSLERDGSEQF
once TRBJ1-4 TRBV2 NA ASSFGYNEKLF
NA TRBJ1-2 TRBV5-4 TRBD1 ASSIQGARGYT